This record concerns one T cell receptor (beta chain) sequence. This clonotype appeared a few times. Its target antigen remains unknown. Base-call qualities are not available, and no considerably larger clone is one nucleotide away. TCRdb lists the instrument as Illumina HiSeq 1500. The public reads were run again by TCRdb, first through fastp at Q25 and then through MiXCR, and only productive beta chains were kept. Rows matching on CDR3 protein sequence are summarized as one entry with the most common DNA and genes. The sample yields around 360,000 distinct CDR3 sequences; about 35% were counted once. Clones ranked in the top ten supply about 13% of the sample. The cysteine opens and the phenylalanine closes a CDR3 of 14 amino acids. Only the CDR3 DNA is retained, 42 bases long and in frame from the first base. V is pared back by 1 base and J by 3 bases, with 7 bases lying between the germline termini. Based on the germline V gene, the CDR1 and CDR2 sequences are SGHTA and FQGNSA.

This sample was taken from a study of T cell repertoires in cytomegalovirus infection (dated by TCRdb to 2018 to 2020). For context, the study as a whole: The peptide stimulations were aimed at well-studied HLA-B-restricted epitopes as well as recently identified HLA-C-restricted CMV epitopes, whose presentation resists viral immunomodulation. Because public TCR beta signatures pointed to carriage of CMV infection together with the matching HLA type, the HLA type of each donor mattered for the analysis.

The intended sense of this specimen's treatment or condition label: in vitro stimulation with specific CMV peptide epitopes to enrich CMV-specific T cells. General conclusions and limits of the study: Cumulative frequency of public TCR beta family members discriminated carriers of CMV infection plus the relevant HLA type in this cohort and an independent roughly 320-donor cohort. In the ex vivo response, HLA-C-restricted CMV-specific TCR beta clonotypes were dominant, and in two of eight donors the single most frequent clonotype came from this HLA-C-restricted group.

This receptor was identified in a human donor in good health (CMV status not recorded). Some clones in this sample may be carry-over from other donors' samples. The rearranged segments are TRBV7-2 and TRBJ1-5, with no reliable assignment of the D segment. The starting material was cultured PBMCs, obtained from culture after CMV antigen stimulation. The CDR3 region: CASSLVSVNQPQHF. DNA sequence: TGTGCCAGCAGCTTAGTATCGGTCAATCAGCCCCAGCATTTT.